This TCR beta chain was observed in a study of T-cell reconstitution after alpha-beta-depleted transplantation in children listed by TCRdb under 2016. A note on the overall study: Using TCR repertoire profiling, the study followed T-cell immune reconstitution in a quantitative way in children after TCRalphabeta/CD19-depleted allogeneic hematopoietic cell transplantation.

The study at large found these results: In some patients, high TCRbeta diversity at day 60 was attributed to recipient T cells and intrathymic progenitors that had survived conditioning. About two months after transplant, the apparently early recovery of alphabetaT-cell counts reportedly depended on just several hundred clones that had expanded rapidly and came from non-depleted graft cells. Hyperexpanded clone frequencies declined over subsequent months; after one year, T-cell counts and TCRbeta diversity were mostly attributed to newly produced T cells.

The treatment or condition label of this sample denotes: allogeneic hematopoietic cell transplantation with graft depleted of TCRalphabeta T cells and CD19 B cells. Transplant recipients were children who received TCRalphabeta/CD19-depleted allogeneic hematopoietic cell grafts. Receptors were amplified or captured by PCR. Sequenced on an Illumina HiSeq 2500. TCR library preparation used molecular barcoding, with unique molecular identifiers applied to normalize quantification of the TCRbeta repertoire. TCRdb reran the public reads through fastp at Q25 and MiXCR, keeping productive beta chains. Every entry covers one CDR3 protein and lists the most common genes and DNA from its rows. This sample gives tens of thousands of distinct CDR3 sequences in total; roughly 4.9% of them show up just once. Around 18% of the sample is taken by the ten largest. This clonotype was picked up many times. Its binding antigen is unknown. No much larger clonotype is one base removed from it; base qualities were not supplied.

The germline V gene provides CDR1 SGHRS and CDR2 YFSETQ. Unmatched junction bases come to 8, with V trimmed by 5 bases and J by 1 base. The CDR3 has 15 amino acids, counting the end cysteine and phenylalanine. Just the 45-base CDR3 DNA is kept, in frame starting at base 1. This chain is built from TRBV5-1 and TRBJ2-5; 7 central bases correspond to TRBD1. Sample: PBMCs, mostly from graft donor cells, taken 180 days after TCRalphabeta/CD19-depleted stem cell transplant. This clonotype was sampled from a boy younger than two who had a stem cell transplant for acute myeloid leukemia, so the T cells may come from the graft donor. The DNA is TGCGCCAGCAGAACTAACGACAGGGTCCAAGAGACCCAGTACTTC. This codes for CASRTNDRVQETQYF.